This TCR beta chain was profiled in a study of cytomegalovirus exposure and HLA in healthy donors. About the study: Samples from HLA-typed donors yielded about 85 million unique TCRs in an early data release. Genotyping of 300 to 450 donors showed that 65% to 90% belonged to the Caucasian-associated ancestry cluster. Study conclusions and caveats: A missense DCLRE1C variant was associated with V- and J-gene trimming of TCR beta chains in a later analysis, and an independent cohort replicated the association. In an earlier analysis, productive rearrangement rates for most beta V segments clustered near 87% or 30%.

60 Vbeta and 13 Jbeta primers were used in PCR. Only in-frame clones appear in the TCRdb table, and some are missing; sequencing was by immunoSEQ multiplex PCR. The sample lists approximately 140,000 clones, roughly 76% occurring once. This clone was counted between two and nine times. Its specificity is not known. The germline V gene encodes CDR1 SNHLY and CDR2 FYNNEI. V lost 6 bases, J lost 9 bases, and 8 bases stayed unmatched. The CDR3 has 14 residues. The source material was PBMCs. This chain uses TRBV2 with TRBJ2-1; 10 bases map to TRBD2. The source of this sequence is a female donor in good health and CMV-seronegative. The CDR3 spells CASSSGLAPFEQFF. CDR3 coding DNA: TGTGCCAGCAGCTCGGGACTAGCGCCCTTTGAGCAGTTCTTC.